This T cell receptor beta chain emerged from a study of glioma-infiltrating T cells after dendritic cell vaccination. Study-level background: Glioblastoma patients came from Phase I and II dendritic cell vaccination trials.

Trimming took 0 bases from V and 4 from J, leaving 9 bases between them. This CDR3 spans 14 amino acids. Germline CDR1 reads SGHDT; CDR2 reads YYEEEE. The time point denotes: after dendritic cell vaccination, including at tumor progression/relapse. General study findings and limits: TCR clonality showed no direct relationship with survival. Few patients contributed both blood and tumor specimens.

Worth noting for this clone: The antigen is undetermined.

The PCR used 60 V beta and 13 J beta primers. Profiled with immunoSEQ multiplex PCR; TCRdb holds only in-frame clones, not every one. The sample has over 90,000 clones, 65% to 85% seen once. Sequencing was performed on blood, taken after dendritic cell vaccination. The chain uses TRBV5-6 and TRBJ2-3, with TRBD1 as a possible D gene (6 bases). This TCR came from a human donor with glioblastoma. CDR3 bases: TGTGCCAGCAGCTTGGTCCACAGGGCAGATACGCAGTATTTT. Translation gives CASSLVHRADTQYF.